These T cell receptor beta chains were read from a single sample in a study of T cells in Graves' hyperthyroidism and ophthalmopathy. TCRdb re-called the multiplex PCR reads with MiXCR, one entry per CDR3 protein. Of about 99,000 distinct CDR3 sequences in the sample, over 45% were seen once. What was sequenced was blood. Every receptor here comes from a middle-aged man with Graves' hyperthyroidism. Both conserved end residues are trimmed from each CDR3. The order of the fields is V gene, J gene, clone size, CDR3 length, CDR3 protein. Clone size is not always given. Where it is, it says once, few, many or a class for expanded clones.

TRBV9	TRBJ2-5	.	12	ASSPRTGGETQY
TRBV29-1	TRBJ1-1	many	13	SVDSYDREGTEAF
TRBV25-1	TRBJ2-6	.	18	ASSYSRLAGSNSGANVLT
TRBV28	TRBJ2-7	few	13	ASSSPSGGAYEQY
TRBV15	TRBJ2-1	.	11	ATSGGSYNEQF
TRBV5-4	TRBJ1-1	.	10	ASSSLNTEAS
TRBV6-4	TRBJ1-4	many	12	ASTTTICGEKLF
TRBV2	TRBJ2-3	.	14	ASSLTLAARTDTQY
TRBV29-1	TRBJ2-1	many	12	SVEEGSPYNEQF
TRBV6-4	TRBJ2-1	many	13	ASSEIAGSYNEQF
TRBV6-2/TRBV6-3	TRBJ1-1	many	9	ASRKNTEAF
TRBV19	TRBJ2-2	many	13	ASSRTDLNTGELF
TRBV7-8	TRBJ2-7	many	11	ASSRTTSYEQY
TRBV10-1	TRBJ2-1	.	11	ASSYGGSNEQF
TRBV5-6	TRBJ2-2	many	15	ASSPGPGGSYTGELF
TRBV9	TRBJ2-3	many	15	ASSPYLFETSTDTQY
TRBV4-2	TRBJ1-6	.	11	ASSLPDRGRVH
TRBV11-2	TRBJ2-1	many	13	ASSLDLTRLNEQF
TRBV7-8	TRBJ2-5	.	11	ASSLAGGRTQY
TRBV19	TRBJ2-3	.	14	AGRQAGASYTDTQY
TRBV29-1	TRBJ2-5	.	10	SVGTVRETQY
TRBV2	TRBJ2-3	.	13	ASSPQGARADTQY
TRBV12-3/TRBV12-4	TRBJ1-2	many	11	ASSPGRNYGYT